These 27 T cell receptor beta chains share one sample of origin, sequenced in a study of T cells in Graves' hyperthyroidism and ophthalmopathy. Researchers amplified the TCR beta CDR3 regions from RNA transcripts. The TCR CDR3 was amplified in a first-round RT-PCR using the HTBI primer set. TCRdb reprocessed the multiplex PCR reads via MiXCR and lists one record per CDR3 protein. Of fewer than 500,000 distinct CDR3 sequences listed, approximately 15% are singletons. The sequencing sample was made of blood. These receptor sequences come from a woman under 40 with Graves' ophthalmopathy.

In its sample, this clonotype was seen many times. The V gene is TRBV11-2, the J gene TRBJ1-3; D unresolved. Germline lookup yields CDR1 SGHAT and CDR2 FQNNGV. The length of the CDR3 is 14 residues. Trimming cost V 1 base and J 1 base, with 5 bases left between them. As DNA, the CDR3 is TGTGCCAGCAGCTTAGTCAGATCTGGAAACACCATATATTTT. It encodes CASSLVRSGNTIYF.

The chain links TRBV12-5 to TRBJ2-2; unclear D gene. Trimming removed 3 bases from V and 8 bases from J, with 4 bases in between. CDR3 length equals 11 residues. Germline CDR1 LGHNT, CDR2 FRNRAP. The CDR3: CASGFLGELFF. The CDR3 nucleotides read TGTGCTAGTGGTTTTTTAGGGGAGCTGTTTTTT.

A few counts support this clonotype. The chain couples TRBV10-3 to TRBJ2-5, with 8 bases lining up with TRBD1. The CDR3 loop spans 15 amino acids. The trim removed 5 bases at V and 1 base at J, leaving 6 bases unmatched. The germline gives CDR1 ENHRY, CDR2 SYGVKD. Here the CDR3 reads CAISKTGDSQETQYF. CDR3 DNA sequence: TGTGCCATCAGTAAGACAGGGGATTCCCAAGAGACCCAGTACTTC.

This clonotype was counted ten times or more. V is TRBV25-1 and J is TRBJ1-1; 7 positions agree with TRBD1. Germline CDR1 reads MGHDK; CDR2 reads SYGVNS. The CDR3 sequence is 14 residues long. V shed 2 bases and J 11 bases; nucleotides not matched to a gene: 11. The CDR3 loop reads CASSEVQGEGSAFF. The CDR3 DNA is TGTGCCAGCAGTGAAGTGCAGGGGGAGGGATCGGCTTTCTTT.

In its sample, this clonotype was seen many times. The chain employs TRBV12-3 or TRBV12-4 and TRBJ1-1; 7 nucleotides align to TRBD1. The CDR3 has 13 residues. V shed 1 base, J shed 9 bases, and the junction held 5 bases outside the gene matches. CDR3 bases: TGTGCCAGCAGTTTAGGAGGGGGCGGGAAAGCTTTCTTT. This translates into CASSLGGGGKAFF.

This clonotype has a count of ten or more. The chain carries TRBV11-3 and TRBJ2-1; D unresolved. Germline V gives CDR1 SGHNT, CDR2 YENEEA. V was pared by 5 bases and J by 4 bases, with 15 bases between. The CDR3 is 15 residues long. CDR3 protein: CASSPEVAGYNEQFF. CDR3 DNA: TGTGCCAGCAGCCCAGAAGTCGCCGGGTACAATGAGCAGTTCTTC.

This clonotype was observed many times. CDR3 sequence reads: CASSPSAGGRETQYF. CDR3 nucleotides: TGTGCCAGCAGCCCCTCAGCGGGGGGGCGAGAGACCCAGTACTTC. The chain carries TRBV11-2 and TRBJ2-5; 10 bases align to TRBD2. From germline, CDR1 is SGHAT and CDR2 FQNNGV. The junction had 7 bases not matched to a gene; V was cut back by 5 bases and J by 4 bases. CDR3 length: 15 amino acids.

In this sample, this clonotype turned up many times. CDR3 nucleotide sequence: TGCAGTGCTAGAGCCGAAGCCAGGGCTGGCAATCAGCCCCAGCATTTT. This encodes CSARAEARAGNQPQHF. The chain links TRBV20-1 to TRBJ1-5; D possibly corresponds to TRBD1 (5 bases). The V and J ends lost 1 base and 2 bases respectively, with 15 bases between them. Germline lookup yields CDR1 DFQATT and CDR2 SNEGSKA (reference sequence). The length of the CDR3 is 16 residues.

This clonotype was detected ten times or more. The chain joins TRBV28 to TRBJ1-3; a weak D match, TRBD1 (5 bases). Germline-derived CDR1 and CDR2 are MDHEN and SYDVKM. The V gene lost 5 bases and the J gene lost 4 bases, with 15 bases spanning the gap. CDR3 length equals 15 residues. The CDR3 coding sequence is TGTGCCAGCAGTCGGTCAGGGACCAAAGGAAACACCATATATTTT. Protein: CASSRSGTKGNTIYF.

At least ten counts were recorded for this clonotype. CDR3 sequence reads: CACDHSSYEQYF. In DNA, the CDR3 is TGTGCCTGTGACCACAGCTCCTACGAGCAGTACTTC. J is TRBJ2-7 and V is TRBV30; D uncertain. Trimming took off 6 bases at V and 0 bases at J, with 9 bases between the two ends. The CDR3 contains 12 residues. Per the germline V gene, CDR1 is GTSNPN and CDR2 is SVGIG (reference sequence).

There are many counts of this clonotype. The chain joins TRBV27 to TRBJ2-3; tentative D call: TRBD1 (5 bases). The V end was cut by 2 bases, the J end by 3 bases, with 9 bases between. Germline lookup yields CDR1 MNHEY and CDR2 SMNVEV (reference sequence). The CDR3 has 14 amino acids. The CDR3 DNA sequence: TGTGCCAGCAGTTTAGGAAGACAGACAGATACGCAGTATTTT. The encoded protein is CASSLGRQTDTQYF.

This clonotype occurred many times. The chain has TRBV20-1 and TRBJ2-3, with 9 bases that match TRBD2. V was pared by 1 base and J by 2 bases, with 4 bases of the junction left unmatched. CDR3 length equals 15 residues. CDR1 is DFQATT and CDR2 is SNEGSKA in the germline V gene (reference sequence). CDR3 sequence: CSARGTSVYTDTQYF. CDR3 nucleotides: TGCAGTGCTAGAGGGACTAGCGTTTACACAGATACGCAGTATTTT.

This clonotype was recorded many times. The chain employs TRBV20-1 and TRBJ2-3; 9 bases map to TRBD1. The junction had 6 bases not matched to a gene; V was cut back by 6 bases and J by 2 bases. The germline V gene has CDR1 DFQATT and CDR2 SNEGSKA (reference sequence). The CDR3 sequence is 14 residues long. The CDR3 bases are TGCAGTGCGCGACAGGGGGGTTTCACAGATACGCAGTATTTT. As protein: CSARQGGFTDTQYF.

In its sample, this clonotype was seen many times. V gene TRBV18 combines with J gene TRBJ2-2; tentative D call: TRBD2 (5 bases). V lost 7 bases and J 7 bases, leaving 16 bases between the germline ends. CDR3 length: 14 amino acids. Germline V lookup: CDR1 KGHSH, CDR2 LQKENI. In nucleotides, the CDR3 is TGTGCCAGCTTCGCAGAGGGATGGAGCGGGGAGCTGTTTTTT. It specifies CASFAEGWSGELFF.

This clonotype was detected many times. The J gene is TRBJ2-1, the V gene TRBV7-8, with D unresolved. Per germline, CDR1 SGHVS and CDR2 FQNEAQ. V dropped 5 bases and J dropped 9 bases, with 11 bases sitting between them. The CDR3 spans 12 residues. CDR3 bases: TGTGCCAGCAGCACCAGAACAATTGAGCAGTTCTTC. Its translation is CASSTRTIEQFF.

Comments on this clonotype: It may be a read error: a sequence one base away is much more abundant. The J gene is TRBJ2-7, the V gene TRBV28, with no clear D. The V end was cut by 7 bases, the J end by 4 bases, with 14 bases between. Looked up from germline, CDR1 is MDHEN and CDR2 is SYDVKM. The CDR3 is 13 residues long. Here the CDR3 DNA reads TGTGCCAGCACCCCGGGCAGGAGTTACGAGCAGTACTTC. Its protein is CASTPGRSYEQYF.

This clonotype was seen repeatedly, ten times or more. The chain carries TRBV11-1 and TRBJ2-5; tentative D call: TRBD2 (6 bases). Germline V gene lookup returns CDR1 SGHAT and CDR2 FQDESV (reference sequence). The CDR3 runs 16 residues. Trimming pared 5 bases from V and 5 bases from J, leaving 21 bases between. The CDR3 spells CASSKSIGLTEETQYF. The DNA of the CDR3 is TGTGCCAGCAGCAAATCCATCGGACTAACCGAGGAGACCCAGTACTTC. Drawing the rest from reference TRBV11-1 and TRBJ2-5, the complete variable domain is EAEVAQSPRYKITEKSQAVAFWCDPISGHATLYWYRQILGQGPELLVQFQDESVVDDSQLPKDRFSAERLKGVDSTLKIQPAELGDSAMYLCASSKSIGLTEETQYFGPGTRLLVL.

This clonotype was detected only a few times. The chain carries TRBV6-1 and TRBJ1-6; D not resolved. CDR1 is MNHNS, CDR2 SASEGT, per germline. The CDR3 consists of 16 residues. The V gene lost 6 bases and the J gene lost 0 bases, with 12 bases spanning the gap. The CDR3 DNA sequence: TGTGCCAGCAGACCCAATAGGAGCTCCTATAATTCACCCCTCCACTTT. Translation: CASRPNRSSYNSPLHF.

This clonotype was recorded many times. CDR3 amino acids: CASSSPQGASYEQYF. CDR3 in DNA: TGTGCCAGCAGTTCACCACAGGGGGCCTCCTACGAGCAGTACTTC. V is TRBV28 and J is TRBJ2-7; 9 positions agree with TRBD1. This CDR3 is 15 amino acids long. CDR1 and CDR2 (germline): MDHEN, SYDVKM. The J segment lost 0 bases and the V segment lost 4 bases, leaving 4 bases of the junction unmatched.

Ten or more counts support this clonotype. This rearrangement joins TRBV19 to TRBJ1-1; no reliable D call. CDR3 size: 16 residues. Trimming took off 2 bases at V and 5 bases at J, with 18 bases between the two ends. The V gene's germline CDR1 is LNHDA and CDR2 SQIVND (reference sequence). CDR3 sequence: CASSIRRAMVGTEAFF. CDR3 DNA: TGTGCCAGTAGTATAAGGAGGGCTATGGTGGGAACTGAAGCTTTCTTT.

This clonotype was seen only once. A read error may be the cause here, since a much bigger clone is one base away. The gene calls are TRBV20-1 and TRBJ1-2; D might be TRBD1 (5 bases). This CDR3 has 13 residues. Germline CDR1 is DFQATT and CDR2 is SNEGSKA (reference sequence). DNA for the CDR3: TGCAGTGCTAGCCGGGGAGGGGTCTATGGCTACGCCTTC. Translating it yields CSASRGGVYGYAF.

With regard to this clonotype: A much larger clone sits a single nucleotide away, making a read error possible. The chain is built from TRBV7-2 and TRBJ2-7; D not certain. The length of the CDR3 is 14 residues. CDR1 is SGHTA and CDR2 is FQGNSA in the germline V gene. V was clipped by 4 bases and J by 2 bases, with 12 bases between them. In nucleotides, the CDR3 is TGTGCCAGCAGCTCATCCACAGTAGCCTACGAGCAGTACTTC. This codes for CASSSSTVAYEQYF.

The CDR3 protein is CASSSQGEVGSQHF. CDR3 DNA: TGTGCCAGCAGCTCACAGGGAGAGGTGGGTTCCCAGCATTTT. The V gene is TRBV3-1, the J gene TRBJ1-5; D possibly corresponds to TRBD1 (6 bases). There are 14 residues in the CDR3. Germline V gives CDR1 LGHDT, CDR2 YNNKEL (reference sequence). V was shortened by 5 bases and J by 11 bases, with 19 bases between the two germline ends.

This clonotype was seen a handful of times. The chain recombines TRBV6-1 with TRBJ1-2, with 7 nucleotides matching TRBD1. In germline, CDR1 is MNHNS, CDR2 SASEGT. The CDR3 extends over 14 amino acids. With V trimmed by 7 bases and J by 4 bases, 9 bases remained unmatched. CDR3 protein: CASNNAGTAYGYTF. The CDR3 DNA sequence: TGTGCCAGCAATAACGCGGGGACAGCCTATGGCTACACCTTC.

In its sample, this clonotype was seen many times. The V and J genes are TRBV11-2 and TRBJ1-4, with D perhaps TRBD1 (5 bases). From germline, CDR1 is SGHAT and CDR2 FQNNGV. The CDR3 spans 13 residues. The V gene lost 8 bases and the J gene lost 3 bases, with 10 bases spanning the gap. The CDR3: CASSTVANEKLFF. The CDR3 bases are TGTGCCAGCTCGACAGTCGCTAATGAAAAACTGTTTTTT.

This chain links TRBV11-3 with TRBJ1-5, with D possibly TRBD1 on 5 matching bases. Germline loops: CDR1 SGHNT, CDR2 YENEEA. CDR3 length equals 14 residues. Between the trimmed V and J ends, which lost 6 bases and 7 bases, there was a span of 16 bases. The CDR3 loop is CASRALAGGQPQHF. CDR3 sequence (DNA): TGTGCCAGCAGAGCCTTAGCGGGGGGACAGCCCCAGCATTTT. The full variable domain, in which reference TRBV11-3 and TRBJ1-5 provide the parts outside the CDR3, is EAGVVQSPRYKIIEKKQPVAFWCNPISGHNTLYWYLQNLGQGPELLIRYENEEAVDDSQLPKDRFSAERLKGVDSTLKIQPAELGDSAVYLCASRALAGGQPQHFGDGTRLSIL.

The J gene is TRBJ2-3, the V gene TRBV2; 8 positions match TRBD1. CDR1 is SNHLY and CDR2 is FYNNEI in the germline V gene. V trimming: 7 bases; J trimming: 11 bases; junction bases outside the gene matches: 8. CDR3 size: 12 residues. CDR3 sequence: CASTGGGEVQYF. The CDR3 nucleotides are TGTGCCAGCACAGGGGGCGGGGAGGTGCAGTATTTT.